The 25 T cell receptor beta chains in this list originate from one sample, sequenced in a study of cytomegalovirus exposure and HLA in healthy donors. Primers for the PCR totalled 60 Vbeta and 13 Jbeta. Clones were read by immunoSEQ multiplex PCR, and TCRdb kept only the in-frame ones, dropping some. This sample has about 210,000 clones, with more than 75% found just once. Input material: PBMCs. The source is a woman under 40 in good health and CMV-seropositive.

This clone was recorded a few times. V is TRBV6-4 and J is TRBJ2-2, with 10 bases aligning to TRBD2. V dropped 4 bases and J dropped 6; count of bases not matched to a gene: 5. This CDR3 spans 15 amino acids. The germline gives CDR1 MRHNA, CDR2 SNTAGT. As DNA, the CDR3 is TGTGCCAGCAGTGCCGGGACTAGCGATTCCGGGGAGCTGTTTTTT. Encoded protein: CASSAGTSDSGELFF.

The chain employs TRBV7-3 and TRBJ2-2; D perhaps matches TRBD1 (6 bases). V was pared by 8 bases and J by 2 bases, with 12 bases between. This CDR3 comprises 14 residues. The germline V gene encodes CDR1 SGHTA and CDR2 FQGTGA. CDR3 protein: CASGEGVNTGELFF. For the CDR3, the DNA is TGTGCCAGCGGCGAGGGGGTTAACACCGGGGAGCTGTTTTTT.

This rearrangement joins TRBV9 to TRBJ2-5; 11 bases are shared with TRBD2. The better agreement between TRBJ2-7 and the DNA end casts doubt on the J call. This CDR3 has 16 amino acids. Per the germline V gene, CDR1 is SGDLS and CDR2 is YYNGEE. Here the CDR3 reads CASSAGRLAGSYEQYF. In DNA form, the CDR3 reads TGTGCCAGCAGCGCCGGAAGACTAGCGGGGAGCTACGAGCAGTACTTC.

The rearrangement links TRBV27 to TRBJ1-2; TRBD1 matches 7 bases. This CDR3 spans 12 amino acids. The ends lost 2 bases at V and 8 bases at J; junction bases unmatched: 2. The V gene's germline CDR1 is MNHEY and CDR2 SMNVEV (reference sequence). The CDR3 DNA sequence: TGTGCCAGCAGTTTAAGGGGGCTCGGCTACACCTTC. This encodes CASSLRGLGYTF.

The CDR3 DNA is TGCGCCAGCAGCTACGACAGGAATAATTCACCCCTCCACTTT. This translates into CASSYDRNNSPLHF. The genes are TRBV5-1 and TRBJ1-6; tentatively, D is TRBD1 (6 bases). The V end was cut by 3 bases, the J end by 5 bases, with 9 bases between. Germline V gene lookup returns CDR1 SGHRS and CDR2 YFSETQ. The CDR3 runs 14 residues.

There are a few counts of this clone. This rearrangement joins TRBV5-4 to TRBJ1-1; TRBD1 matches 9 bases. Germline V lookup: CDR1 SGHNT, CDR2 YYREEE (reference sequence). This CDR3 spans 14 amino acids. With V trimmed by 3 bases and J by 6 bases, 6 bases remained unmatched. This CDR3 reads CASSWGTGNPEAFF. CDR3 DNA: TGTGCCAGCAGCTGGGGGACAGGGAATCCTGAAGCTTTCTTT.

The chain carries TRBV28 and TRBJ1-3; 8 bases are a match to TRBD1. Germline V lookup: CDR1 MDHEN, CDR2 SYDVKM. After removal of 1 base from V and 4 bases from J, the junction contained 6 bases not matched to a gene. The CDR3 sequence is 16 residues long. The CDR3 loop reads CASSLFSDRDGNTIYF. In nucleotides, the CDR3 is TGTGCCAGCAGTTTATTCTCGGACAGGGACGGAAACACCATATATTTT.

Regarding this clone: The same CDR3 is also encoded by other DNA sequences in this sample. The chain joins TRBV5-1 to TRBJ2-7; no clear D gene. The V and J ends lost 0 bases and 1 base respectively, with 5 bases between them. Germline CDR1 and CDR2: SGHRS and YFSETQ. The CDR3 length is 13 residues. DNA of the CDR3: TGCGCCAGCAGCTTGGACGGTTCCTACGAGCAGTACTTC. It yields the protein CASSLDGSYEQYF. Drawing the rest from reference TRBV5-1 and TRBJ2-7, the complete variable domain is KAGVTQTPRYLIKTRGQQVTLSCSPISGHRSVSWYQQTPGQGLQFLFEYFSETQRNKGNFPGRFSGRQFSNSRSEMNVSTLELGDSALYLCASSLDGSYEQYFGPGTRLTVT.

The rearrangement uses TRBV18 and TRBJ2-5; 9 nucleotides align to TRBD1. The CDR3 consists of 15 residues. Trimming at V came to 3 bases and at J to 5 bases, leaving 7 bases not matched to a gene. The germline V gene encodes CDR1 KGHSH and CDR2 LQKENI. Written as DNA, the CDR3 is TGTGCCAGCTCACCTCTACAGGGGGCGCCGGAGACCCAGTACTTC. Amino acids: CASSPLQGAPETQYF. The whole variable domain, filled in from reference TRBV18 and TRBJ2-5, reads NAGVMQNPRHLVRRRGQEARLRCSPMKGHSHVYWYRQLPEEGLKFMVYLQKENIIDESGMPKERFSAEFPKEGPSILRIQQVVRGDSAAYFCASSPLQGAPETQYFGPGTRLLVL.

The V and J genes are TRBV10-3 and TRBJ2-5, with D tentatively TRBD1 (5 bases). This CDR3 has 13 residues. The V end lost 2 bases, the J end lost 1 base, and 5 bases lay between the germline ends. Germline V gives CDR1 ENHRY, CDR2 SYGVKD. CDR3 sequence reads: CAISERGQETQYF. CDR3 nucleotide sequence: TGTGCCATCAGTGAGAGGGGCCAAGAGACCCAGTACTTC.

This rearrangement joins TRBV9 to TRBJ2-2; TRBD2 matches 12 bases. The length of the CDR3 is 17 residues. CDR1 is SGDLS and CDR2 is YYNGEE in the germline V gene. V gave up 4 bases and J gave up 0 bases; unmatched junction bases: 4. The DNA of the CDR3 is TGTGCCAGCAGCCCGAGACTAGCGGGGGCGAACACCGGGGAGCTGTTTTTT. It yields the protein CASSPRLAGANTGELFF. Using reference TRBV9 and TRBJ2-2 for the parts outside the CDR3, the full variable domain is DSGVTQTPKHLITATGQRVTLRCSPRSGDLSVYWYQQSLDQGLQFLIQYYNGEERAKGNILERFSAQQFPDLHSELNLSSLELGDSALYFCASSPRLAGANTGELFFGEGSRLTVL.

Only one count was recorded for this clone. The V gene is TRBV6-6, the J gene TRBJ1-1; 7 bases fit TRBD1. Germline lookup yields CDR1 MNHNY and CDR2 SVGAGI (reference sequence). V shed 3 bases, J shed 6 bases, and the junction held 4 bases outside the gene matches. The CDR3 has 13 residues. CDR3 region: CASSYSQGAEAFF. CDR3 coding DNA: TGTGCCAGCAGTTATTCCCAGGGGGCTGAAGCTTTCTTT.

The rearrangement uses TRBV18 and TRBJ2-7; perhaps TRBD2 as D (6 bases). Trimming pared 3 bases from V and 6 bases from J, leaving 12 bases between. The CDR3 has 13 amino acids. Per germline, CDR1 KGHSH and CDR2 LQKENI. The CDR3 DNA reads as TGTGCCAGCTCACCCCTGGAGGGACGCGAGCAGTACTTC. Its protein is CASSPLEGREQYF.

The table lists this clone with a count of one. This chain joins TRBV30 and TRBJ1-5; possible D gene TRBD1, 6 bases. Trimming stripped 2 bases from V and 3 bases from J, with 20 bases between. This CDR3 has 17 amino acids. Germline CDR1 and CDR2: GTSNPN and SVGIG (reference sequence). The CDR3 region has the DNA TGTGCCTGGAGTACGACAGGACCAGGCACTATCAATCAGCCCCAGCATTTT. Amino acids: CAWSTTGPGTINQPQHF.

The chain carries TRBV5-1 and TRBJ1-5; TRBD1 aligns across 12 bases. Per the germline V gene, CDR1 is SGHRS and CDR2 is YFSETQ. CDR3 size: 15 residues. Unmatched junction bases numbered 5, after V lost 4 bases and J lost 6 bases. The CDR3 bases are TGCGCCAGCAGCGAGGGACAGGGGGCGAGTCAGCCCCAGCATTTT. This codes for CASSEGQGASQPQHF.

This chain connects TRBV13 to TRBJ2-2; TRBD1 aligns across 7 bases. The J segment lost 1 base and the V segment lost 5 bases, leaving 10 bases of the junction unmatched. The CDR3 sequence is 17 residues long. Germline V gene sequence: CDR1 PRHDT, CDR2 FYEKMQ (reference sequence). CDR3 in DNA: TGTGCCAGCAGCCAGCCACCGGGACAGTGGAACACCGGGGAGCTGTTTTTT. Encoded protein: CASSQPPGQWNTGELFF.

The V call is TRBV29-1, the J call TRBJ2-5; D is possibly TRBD2 (7 bases). Trimming cost V 4 bases and J 5 bases, with 17 bases left between them. From germline, CDR1 is SQVTM and CDR2 ANQGSEA. The CDR3 runs to 14 residues. Written as DNA, the CDR3 is TGCAGCGTTGTGAGGGGGGGATTCTCTGAGACCCAGTACTTC. Translation: CSVVRGGFSETQYF.

This clone was seen only once. The chain links TRBV2 to TRBJ1-2; D perhaps matches TRBD1 (5 bases). The germline gives CDR1 SNHLY, CDR2 FYNNEI. This CDR3 comprises 14 residues. V shed 2 bases and J shed 0 bases, with 7 bases lying between them. The CDR3 nucleotides read TGTGCCAGCAGTGAAAAGGGGACTAACTATGGCTACACCTTC. It translates to CASSEKGTNYGYTF.

The chain employs TRBV2 and TRBJ2-3; TRBD1 matches at 9 bases. After removal of 6 bases from V and 2 bases from J, the junction contained 9 bases not matched to a gene. This CDR3 is built from 16 residues. Per the germline V gene, CDR1 is SNHLY and CDR2 is FYNNEI. CDR3 sequence reads: CASRKDRGGYTDTQYF. The CDR3 DNA is TGTGCCAGCAGGAAGGACAGGGGTGGTTACACAGATACGCAGTATTTT.

The J gene is TRBJ1-2, the V gene TRBV12-5; unclear D gene. Germline values: CDR1 LGHNT, CDR2 FRNRAP. The CDR3 runs to 13 residues. The V end was cut by 6 bases, the J end by 3 bases, with 11 bases between. DNA for the CDR3: TGTGCTAGTGGGGGAGGAAGGGACTATGGCTACACCTTC. Its protein is CASGGGRDYGYTF.

The rearrangement links TRBV4-3 to TRBJ1-4, with 9 bases aligning to TRBD1. CDR1 and CDR2 (germline): LGHNA, YSLEER. The J segment lost 8 bases and the V segment lost 4 bases, leaving 11 bases of the junction unmatched. This CDR3 comprises 16 residues. The CDR3 region is CASSRITGTGKEKLFF. Written as DNA, the CDR3 is TGCGCCAGCAGCCGAATTACCGGGACAGGGAAGGAAAAACTGTTTTTT.

J is TRBJ2-7 and V is TRBV28; TRBD2 aligns across 10 bases. This CDR3 region has 14 residues. The germline V gene encodes CDR1 MDHEN and CDR2 SYDVKM. V lost 5 bases and J lost 4; bases outside the gene matches: 5. The CDR3 sequence: CASSPWTSGYEQYF. CDR3 DNA sequence: TGTGCCAGCAGTCCATGGACTAGCGGTTACGAGCAGTACTTC.

The chain recombines TRBV6-5 with TRBJ1-6, with 11 bases fitting TRBD1. This CDR3 comprises 15 residues. From germline, CDR1 is MNHEY and CDR2 SVGAGI. Trimming cost V 6 bases and J 7 bases; bases outside gene matches: 5. CDR3 coding DNA: TGTGCCAGCAGGCCTGGACAGGGGGCGAATTCACCCCTCCACTTT. Amino acid sequence: CASRPGQGANSPLHF.

V gene TRBV5-1 combines with J gene TRBJ2-3, with D unclear. V lost 4 bases and J lost 2, with 8 bases in between. Germline-derived CDR1 and CDR2 are SGHRS and YFSETQ. The CDR3 consists of 13 residues. Written as DNA, the CDR3 is TGCGCCAGCAGCCAAGACATCACAGATACGCAGTATTTT. Protein sequence: CASSQDITDTQYF.

This clone was seen once. The chain employs TRBV28 and TRBJ1-1; possibly TRBD1 for D (5 bases). V was cut by 3 bases and J by 1 base, with 12 bases left in between. The CDR3 is made up of 15 amino acids. Looked up from germline, CDR1 is MDHEN and CDR2 is SYDVKM. CDR3 nucleotide sequence: TGTGCCAGCAGTTTCCCGGGGGGGGAGAACACTGAAGCTTTCTTT. It codes for CASSFPGGENTEAFF.